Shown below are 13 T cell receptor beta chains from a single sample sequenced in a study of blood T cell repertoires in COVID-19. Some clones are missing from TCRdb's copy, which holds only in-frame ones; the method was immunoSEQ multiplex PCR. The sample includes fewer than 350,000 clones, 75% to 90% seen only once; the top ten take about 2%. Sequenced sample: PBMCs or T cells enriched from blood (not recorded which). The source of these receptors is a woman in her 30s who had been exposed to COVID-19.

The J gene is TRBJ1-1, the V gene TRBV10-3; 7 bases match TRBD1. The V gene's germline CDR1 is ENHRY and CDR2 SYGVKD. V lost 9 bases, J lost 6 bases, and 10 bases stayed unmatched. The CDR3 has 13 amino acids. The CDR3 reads CAIRTGIIAEAFF. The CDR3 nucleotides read TGTGCCATTCGGACAGGCATTATCGCTGAAGCTTTCTTT.

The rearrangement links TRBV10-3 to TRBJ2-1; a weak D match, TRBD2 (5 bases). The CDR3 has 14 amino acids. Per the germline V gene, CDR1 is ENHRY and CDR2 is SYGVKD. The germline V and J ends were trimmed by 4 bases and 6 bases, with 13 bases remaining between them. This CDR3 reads CAISAVADSNEQFF. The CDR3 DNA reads TGTGCCATCAGTGCGGTTGCGGACTCCAATGAGCAGTTCTTC.

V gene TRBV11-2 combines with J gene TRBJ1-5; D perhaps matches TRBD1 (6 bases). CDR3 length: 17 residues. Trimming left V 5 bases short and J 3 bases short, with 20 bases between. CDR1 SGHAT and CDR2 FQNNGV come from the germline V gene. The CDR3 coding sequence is TGTGCCAGCAGCCCAGGGGTTATAGGGCTTGACAATCAGCCCCAGCATTTT. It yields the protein CASSPGVIGLDNQPQHF.

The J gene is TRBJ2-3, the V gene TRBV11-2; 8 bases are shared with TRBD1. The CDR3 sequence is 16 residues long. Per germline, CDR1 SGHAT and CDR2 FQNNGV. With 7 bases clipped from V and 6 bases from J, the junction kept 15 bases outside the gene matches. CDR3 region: CASTIPGQVVGDTQYF. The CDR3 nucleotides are TGTGCCAGCACCATTCCGGGACAGGTGGTAGGGGATACGCAGTATTTT.

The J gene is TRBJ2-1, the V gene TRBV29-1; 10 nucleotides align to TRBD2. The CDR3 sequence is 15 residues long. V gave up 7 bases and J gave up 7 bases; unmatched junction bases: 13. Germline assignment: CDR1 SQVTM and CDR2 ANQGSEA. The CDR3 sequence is CSATRGLAGANEQFF. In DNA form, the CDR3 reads TGCAGCGCAACCAGGGGGCTAGCGGGAGCGAATGAGCAGTTCTTC.

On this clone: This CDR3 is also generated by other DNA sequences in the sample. The CDR3 DNA is TGTGCCAGCAGTCTTCTAAACACTGAAGCTTTCTTT. This codes for CASSLLNTEAFF. The chain is built from TRBV28 and TRBJ1-1, with no clear D. Germline V CDR1 and CDR2: MDHEN, SYDVKM. The CDR3 is made up of 12 amino acids. The V gene lost 5 bases and the J gene lost 2 bases, with 6 bases spanning the gap.

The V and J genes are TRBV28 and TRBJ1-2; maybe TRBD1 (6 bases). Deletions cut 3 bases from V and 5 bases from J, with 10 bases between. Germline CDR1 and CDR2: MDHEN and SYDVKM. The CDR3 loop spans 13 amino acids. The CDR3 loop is CASSLAQGYGYTF. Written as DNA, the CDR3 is TGTGCCAGCAGTTTGGCACAGGGTTATGGCTACACCTTC.

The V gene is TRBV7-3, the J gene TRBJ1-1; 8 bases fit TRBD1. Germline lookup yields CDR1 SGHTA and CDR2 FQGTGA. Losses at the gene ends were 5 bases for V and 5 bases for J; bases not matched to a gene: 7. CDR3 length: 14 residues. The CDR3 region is CASSPSNRGTEAFF. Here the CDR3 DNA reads TGTGCCAGCAGCCCAAGCAACAGGGGGACTGAAGCTTTCTTT.

The CDR3 DNA sequence: TGTGCCATCAGTGACTACGGACAGGGCAGCAATCAGCCCCAGCATTTT. Its protein product is CAISDYGQGSNQPQHF. The chain employs TRBV10-3 and TRBJ1-5; 8 bases are shared with TRBD1. This CDR3 contains 16 residues. Germline values: CDR1 ENHRY, CDR2 SYGVKD. After removal of 3 bases from V and 1 base from J, the junction contained 5 bases not matched to a gene.

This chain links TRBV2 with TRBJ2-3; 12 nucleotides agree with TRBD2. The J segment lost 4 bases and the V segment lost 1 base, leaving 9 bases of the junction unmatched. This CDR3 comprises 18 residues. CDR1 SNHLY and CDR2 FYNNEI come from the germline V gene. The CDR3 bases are TGTGCCAGCAGTGAAGAGGATTTGCTAGCGGGAGGGGCAGATACGCAGTATTTT. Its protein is CASSEEDLLAGGADTQYF.

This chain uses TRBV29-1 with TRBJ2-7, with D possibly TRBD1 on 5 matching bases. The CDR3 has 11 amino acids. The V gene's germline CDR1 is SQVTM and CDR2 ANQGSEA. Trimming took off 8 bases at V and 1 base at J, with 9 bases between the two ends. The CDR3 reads CSSRDSYEQYF. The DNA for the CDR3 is TGCAGCTCCAGGGATTCCTACGAGCAGTACTTC.

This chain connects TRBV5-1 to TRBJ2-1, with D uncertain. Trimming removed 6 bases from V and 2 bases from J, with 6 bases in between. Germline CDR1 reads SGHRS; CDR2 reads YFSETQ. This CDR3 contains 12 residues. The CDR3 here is CASIVPYNEQFF. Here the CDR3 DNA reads TGCGCCAGCATCGTTCCCTACAATGAGCAGTTCTTC.

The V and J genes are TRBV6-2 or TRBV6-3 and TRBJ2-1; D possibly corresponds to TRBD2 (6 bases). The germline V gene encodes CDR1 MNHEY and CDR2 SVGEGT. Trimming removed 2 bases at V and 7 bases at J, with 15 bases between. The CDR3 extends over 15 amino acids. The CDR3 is CASSYGGAGTNEQFF. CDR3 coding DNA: TGTGCCAGCAGTTACGGCGGGGCAGGCACAAATGAGCAGTTCTTC.